The 7 T cell receptor beta chains reported below all come from one sample, sequenced in a study of blood T cell repertoires in COVID-19. Some clones are missing from TCRdb's copy, which holds only in-frame ones; the method was immunoSEQ multiplex PCR. The profile covers around 99,000 clones, with roughly 75% appearing a single time and around 4.7% taken by the ten largest. The sequenced sample was peripheral blood. The receptors stem from a human donor in a cohort sampled during active or convalescent COVID-19.

The rearrangement joins TRBV6-2 or TRBV6-3 to TRBJ1-1, with no clear D. V lost 3 bases, J lost 3 bases, and 8 bases lay in between. Germline lookup yields CDR1 MNHEY and CDR2 SVGEGT. The length of the CDR3 is 13 residues. The DNA for the CDR3 is TGTGCCAGCAGTTATGGAGGGCACACTGAAGCTTTCTTT. Translating gives CASSYGGHTEAFF.

This clone was picked up many times. The chain employs TRBV5-1 and TRBJ1-2; TRBD1 aligns across 9 bases. The CDR3 length is 18 residues. The germline V gene encodes CDR1 SGHRS and CDR2 YFSETQ. V lost 0 bases and J lost 8; bases outside the gene matches: 17. CDR3 in DNA: TGCGCCAGCAGCTTGGTGGGGCTTTTTACAGGGGGCTCAGCCGGCTACACCTTC. It specifies CASSLVGLFTGGSAGYTF.

This sequence joins TRBV7-9 and TRBJ1-3; TRBD1 aligns across 8 bases. The length of the CDR3 is 15 residues. Germline CDR1 and CDR2: SEHNR and FQNEAQ (reference sequence). With 5 bases clipped from V and 1 base from J, the junction kept 4 bases outside the gene matches. This chain's CDR3 is CASSHRGTSGNTIYF. Written as DNA, the CDR3 is TGTGCCAGCAGCCACAGGGGGACTTCTGGAAACACCATATATTTT.

V is TRBV7-8 and J is TRBJ2-7, with no clear D. The CDR3 runs 12 residues. Trimming took 3 bases from V and 1 from J, leaving 4 bases between them. Germline-derived CDR1 and CDR2 are SGHVS and FQNEAQ. The CDR3 spells CASSFTSYEQYF. The CDR3 coding sequence is TGTGCCAGCAGCTTTACTTCCTACGAGCAGTACTTC.

The rearrangement uses TRBV7-9 and TRBJ2-1, with TRBD2 matching over 12 bases. The CDR3 runs 15 residues. J gave up 9 bases and V 5 bases, and 8 bases lay outside the gene matches. The germline gives CDR1 SEHNR, CDR2 FQNEAQ (reference sequence). The CDR3 DNA follows: TGTGCCAGCAGCCGCCCTAGCGGGGGGGCCACTGAGCAGTTCTTC. Its protein product is CASSRPSGGATEQFF.

The rearrangement links TRBV18 to TRBJ2-3; 10 bases fit TRBD2. This CDR3 has 15 amino acids. CDR1 is KGHSH and CDR2 is LQKENI in the germline V gene. J gave up 3 bases and V 6 bases, and 6 bases lay outside the gene matches. Here the CDR3 reads CASSPGLARTDTQYF. The CDR3 DNA is TGTGCCAGCTCTCCGGGACTAGCGAGAACAGATACGCAGTATTTT. The full variable domain, completed using reference TRBV18 and TRBJ2-3, is NAGVMQNPRHLVRRRGQEARLRCSPMKGHSHVYWYRQLPEEGLKFMVYLQKENIIDESGMPKERFSAEFPKEGPSILRIQQVVRGDSAAYFCASSPGLARTDTQYFGPGTRLTVL.

CDR3 residues: CATWTGALGANVLTF. The CDR3 bases are TGTGCCACCTGGACAGGGGCCCTTGGGGCCAACGTCCTGACTTTC. The gene calls are TRBV19 and TRBJ2-6, with 9 positions matching TRBD1. The CDR3 runs to 15 residues. Germline CDR1 LNHDA, CDR2 SQIVND (reference sequence). J gave up 3 bases and V 10 bases, and 7 bases lay outside the gene matches. The full variable domain, with the rest looked up from reference TRBV19 and TRBJ2-6, is DGGITQSPKYLFRKEGQNVTLSCEQNLNHDAMYWYRQDPGQGLRLIYYSQIVNDFQKGDIAEGYSVSREKKESFPLTVTSAQKNPTAFYLCATWTGALGANVLTFGAGSRLTVL.